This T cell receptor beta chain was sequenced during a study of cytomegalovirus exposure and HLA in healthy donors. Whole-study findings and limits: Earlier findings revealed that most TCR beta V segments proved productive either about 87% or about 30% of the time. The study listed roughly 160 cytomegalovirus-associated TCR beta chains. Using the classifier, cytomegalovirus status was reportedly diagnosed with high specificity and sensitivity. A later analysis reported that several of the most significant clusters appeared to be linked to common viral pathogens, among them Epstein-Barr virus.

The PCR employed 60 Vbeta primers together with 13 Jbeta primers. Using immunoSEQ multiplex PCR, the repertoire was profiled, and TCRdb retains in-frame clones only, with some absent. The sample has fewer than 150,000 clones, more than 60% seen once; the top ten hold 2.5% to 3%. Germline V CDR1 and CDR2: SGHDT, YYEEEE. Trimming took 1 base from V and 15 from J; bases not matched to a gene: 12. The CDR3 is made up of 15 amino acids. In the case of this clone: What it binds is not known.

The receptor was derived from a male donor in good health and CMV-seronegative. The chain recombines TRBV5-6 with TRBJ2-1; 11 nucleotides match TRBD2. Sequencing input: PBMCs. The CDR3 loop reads CASSLMVAGGPRWFF. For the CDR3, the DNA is TGTGCCAGCAGCTTGATGGTAGCGGGAGGGCCACGTTGGTTCTTC. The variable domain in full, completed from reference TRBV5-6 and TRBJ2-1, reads DAGVTQSPTHLIKTRGQQVTLRCSPKSGHDTVSWYQQALGQGPQFIFQYYEEEERQRGNFPDRFSGHQFPNYSSELNVNALLLGDSALYLCASSLMVAGGPRWFFGPGTRLTVL.